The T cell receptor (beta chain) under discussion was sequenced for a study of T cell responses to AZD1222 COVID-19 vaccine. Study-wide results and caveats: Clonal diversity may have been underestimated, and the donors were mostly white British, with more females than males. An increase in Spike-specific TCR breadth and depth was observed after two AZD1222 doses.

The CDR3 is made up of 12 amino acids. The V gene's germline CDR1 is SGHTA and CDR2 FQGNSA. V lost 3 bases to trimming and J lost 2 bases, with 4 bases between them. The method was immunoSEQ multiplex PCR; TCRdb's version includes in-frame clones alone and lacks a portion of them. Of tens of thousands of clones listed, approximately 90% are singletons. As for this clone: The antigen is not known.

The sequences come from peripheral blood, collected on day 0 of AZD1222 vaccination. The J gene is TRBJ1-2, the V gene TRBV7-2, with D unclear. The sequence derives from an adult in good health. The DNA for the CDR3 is TGTGCCAGCAGCTTCGACAACTATGGCTACACCTTC. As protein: CASSFDNYGYTF.